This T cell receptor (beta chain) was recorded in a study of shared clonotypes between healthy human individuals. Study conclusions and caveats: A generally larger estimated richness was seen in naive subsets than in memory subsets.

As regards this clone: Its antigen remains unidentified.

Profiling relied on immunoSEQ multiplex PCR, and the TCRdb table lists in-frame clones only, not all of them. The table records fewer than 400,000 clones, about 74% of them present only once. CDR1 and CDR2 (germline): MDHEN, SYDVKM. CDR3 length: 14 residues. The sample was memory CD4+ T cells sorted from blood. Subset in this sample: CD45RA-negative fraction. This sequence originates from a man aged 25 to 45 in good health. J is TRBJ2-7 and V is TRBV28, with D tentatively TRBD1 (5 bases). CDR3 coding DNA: TGTGCTACCAGGGTGACAGAAGTGGTACGTGGGCAGTACTTC. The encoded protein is CATRVTEVVRGQYF.